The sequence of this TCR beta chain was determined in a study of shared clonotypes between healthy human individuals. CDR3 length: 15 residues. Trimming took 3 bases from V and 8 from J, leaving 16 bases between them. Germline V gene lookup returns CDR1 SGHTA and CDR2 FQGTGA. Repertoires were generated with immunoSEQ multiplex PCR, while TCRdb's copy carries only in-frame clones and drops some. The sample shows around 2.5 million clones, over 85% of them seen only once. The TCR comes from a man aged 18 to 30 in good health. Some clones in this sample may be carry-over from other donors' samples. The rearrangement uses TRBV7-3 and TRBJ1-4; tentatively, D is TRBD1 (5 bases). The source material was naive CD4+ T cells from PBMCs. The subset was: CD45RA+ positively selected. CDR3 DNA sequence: TGTGCCAGCAGCTTCGGTTGGGGGGTTGGAGAAAAACTGTTTTTT. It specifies CASSFGWGVGEKLFF.